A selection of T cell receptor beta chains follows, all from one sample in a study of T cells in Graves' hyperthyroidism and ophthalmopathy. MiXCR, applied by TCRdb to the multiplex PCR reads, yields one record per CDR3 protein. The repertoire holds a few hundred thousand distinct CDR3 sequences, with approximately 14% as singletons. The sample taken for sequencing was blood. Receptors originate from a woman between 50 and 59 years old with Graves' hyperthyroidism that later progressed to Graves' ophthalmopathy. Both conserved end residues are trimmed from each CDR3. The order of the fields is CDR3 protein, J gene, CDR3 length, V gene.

SARAGHYPSYEQY TRBJ2-7 13 TRBV20-1
ASSRMALGQYEQY TRBJ2-7 13 TRBV9
ASSQRDRGHEKLF TRBJ1-4 13 TRBV14
ASRRRRVRTFSTDTQY TRBJ2-3 16 TRBV28
ASSLTGPPYEQY TRBJ2-7 12 TRBV7-9
ASSEGGWARITEAF TRBJ1-1 14 TRBV6-1
AWSLGQGKETQY TRBJ2-5 12 TRBV30
ASSFSRGGVGTEAF TRBJ1-1 14 TRBV27
ASSALDRAQLRSQY TRBJ2-5 14 TRBV25-1
ASRTGFFYEQY TRBJ2-7 11 TRBV28
ASIGAGLAGVGYEQY TRBJ2-7 15 TRBV28
ASSVGGTSNNEQF TRBJ2-1 13 TRBV9
ASSEYQPQH TRBJ1-5 9 TRBV6-1
ASSYSHLAETQY TRBJ2-5 12 TRBV14
ASSGTTNTEAF TRBJ1-1 11 TRBV5-1
ASSEEQLNTQY TRBJ2-3 11 TRBV2
ASSFPGQSSYEQY TRBJ2-7 13 TRBV7-9
ATSLSGTSGLEQF TRBJ2-1 13 TRBV15
ASSLASSGTRTQY TRBJ2-5 13 TRBV7-6
ASSQLGDGRPFYEQY TRBJ2-7 15 TRBV14
SVKGQGISGELF TRBJ2-2 12 TRBV29-1
ASSTINYGYT TRBJ1-2 10 TRBV19
ASRRQGNSPLH TRBJ1-6 11 TRBV6-1
ASSLRTRGYT TRBJ1-2 10 TRBV28
ASSPSTDTEAF TRBJ1-1 11 TRBV18
ASSAGLAGGGYEQY TRBJ2-7 14 TRBV4-2
ASSVVGRGDGYT TRBJ1-2 12 TRBV9
AISEGDSSYEQY TRBJ2-7 12 TRBV10-3
ASNRGYGYT TRBJ1-2 9 TRBV28
ASSQGDGSSSRKGYT TRBJ1-2 15 TRBV4-2
ATPTINEGTYEQY TRBJ2-7 13 TRBV24-1
ASSPALAVNNEQF TRBJ2-1 13 TRBV7-3
ASSLPAGERGASYNEQF TRBJ2-1 17 TRBV7-9